One and the same sample provided the 18 T cell receptor beta chains below, sequenced in a study of blood T cell repertoires in COVID-19. Assay: immunoSEQ multiplex PCR; the TCRdb copy retains only in-frame clones and omits some. The repertoire holds about 180,000 clones, around 80% seen once, with 10% to 15% in the top ten. The sample consisted of peripheral blood. The receptor set was obtained from a woman aged 80 or over with COVID-19, enrolled during active disease.

This clone was picked up one time. The chain is built from TRBV7-9 and TRBJ1-6; D call uncertain. Trimming removed 5 bases at V and 6 bases at J, with 11 bases between. The CDR3 is 14 amino acids. Germline V gene sequence: CDR1 SEHNR, CDR2 FQNEAQ (reference sequence). The CDR3, as DNA: TGTGCCAGCAGCCTCAGTACATCTAATTCACCCCTCCACTTT. Protein sequence: CASSLSTSNSPLHF.

The chain links TRBV9 to TRBJ1-4; 12 bases are shared with TRBD1. J gave up 0 bases and V 0 bases, and 9 bases lay outside the gene matches. Germline CDR1 and CDR2: SGDLS and YYNGEE. CDR3 length equals 20 residues. Here the CDR3 DNA reads TGTGCCAGCAGCGTAGCGGCTCGGGACAGGGGGCCCCCAACTAATGAAAAACTGTTTTTT. Protein: CASSVAARDRGPPTNEKLFF.

The rearrangement joins TRBV29-1 to TRBJ2-1; possible D gene TRBD2, 5 bases. This CDR3 is 12 amino acids long. CDR1 is SQVTM, CDR2 ANQGSEA, per germline. Trimming cost V 7 bases and J 6 bases, with 13 bases left between them. As DNA, the CDR3 is TGCAGCGGAAACAGAGGGAGCAATGAGCAGTTCTTC. Its translation: CSGNRGSNEQFF.

The CDR3 region is CASSLAVVAGKQFF. CDR3 bases: TGTGCCAGCAGCTTAGCGGTCGTGGCGGGGAAGCAGTTCTTC. This rearrangement joins TRBV7-2 to TRBJ2-1, with D possibly TRBD2 on 6 matching bases. Germline V gives CDR1 SGHTA, CDR2 FQGNSA. V shed 0 bases and J shed 11 bases, with 14 bases lying between them. This CDR3 is 14 amino acids long.

This clone showed up just once. DNA of the CDR3: TGTGCCAGCAGCACTACAGGGGGAAACACTGAAGCTTTCTTT. This encodes CASSTTGGNTEAFF. V gene TRBV11-2 combines with J gene TRBJ1-1; 8 nucleotides agree with TRBD1. V lost 5 bases and J lost 2; bases outside the gene matches: 4. CDR1 is SGHAT and CDR2 is FQNNGV in the germline V gene. This CDR3 region has 14 residues.

This chain links TRBV9 with TRBJ2-7, with 7 bases identical to TRBD1. Trimming cost V 4 bases and J 4 bases; bases outside gene matches: 5. The CDR3 covers 13 residues. Germline V gives CDR1 SGDLS, CDR2 YYNGEE. CDR3 region: CASSPTGAYEQYF. CDR3 coding DNA: TGTGCCAGCAGCCCAACAGGGGCATACGAGCAGTACTTC. Full variable domain (missing parts from reference TRBV9 and TRBJ2-7): DSGVTQTPKHLITATGQRVTLRCSPRSGDLSVYWYQQSLDQGLQFLIQYYNGEERAKGNILERFSAQQFPDLHSELNLSSLELGDSALYFCASSPTGAYEQYFGPGTRLTVT.

The rearrangement links TRBV10-3 to TRBJ1-6; 7 positions match TRBD1. The CDR3 runs 13 residues. Looked up from germline, CDR1 is ENHRY and CDR2 is SYGVKD. The V and J ends lost 4 bases and 7 bases, in that order; junction bases with no gene match: 1. CDR3 bases: TGTGCCATCAGTGGGACAGGAAATTCACCCCTCCACTTT. It specifies CAISGTGNSPLHF.

The V call is TRBV5-1, the J call TRBJ2-1; 11 bases fit TRBD2. Trimming took 3 bases from V and 4 from J; bases not matched to a gene: 3. The CDR3 length is 15 residues. Germline CDR1 is SGHRS and CDR2 is YFSETQ. The CDR3 DNA follows: TGCGCCAGCAGCTACCTAGCGGGAGGATACAATGAGCAGTTCTTC. Translating it yields CASSYLAGGYNEQFF.

This rearrangement joins TRBV2 to TRBJ2-7; the match to TRBD1 covers 9 bases. The CDR3 spans 14 residues. J gave up 2 bases and V 6 bases, and 5 bases lay outside the gene matches. Germline assignment: CDR1 SNHLY and CDR2 FYNNEI. In DNA, the CDR3 is TGTGCCAGCAGACAGGGGGCGATTACCTACGAGCAGTACTTC. As protein: CASRQGAITYEQYF. The whole variable domain, remainder taken from reference TRBV2 and TRBJ2-7, is EPEVTQTPSHQVTQMGQEVILRCVPISNHLYFYWYRQILGQKVEFLVSFYNNEISEKSEIFDDQFSVERPDGSNFTLKIRSTKLEDSAMYFCASRQGAITYEQYFGPGTRLTVT.

The rearrangement joins TRBV4-1 to TRBJ2-2; TRBD1 aligns across 9 bases. V was clipped by 1 base and J by 4 bases; unmatched bases: 10. Germline loops: CDR1 MGHRA, CDR2 YSYEKL. The CDR3 is 18 amino acids. The CDR3 loop reads CASSQGLLQGAGTGELFF. For the CDR3, the DNA is TGCGCCAGCAGCCAAGGGCTCTTACAGGGGGCGGGCACCGGGGAGCTGTTTTTT.

The chain links TRBV19 to TRBJ1-6; 8 nucleotides line up with TRBD1. CDR3 length equals 16 residues. The trim removed 7 bases at V and 9 bases at J, leaving 14 bases unmatched. The V gene's germline CDR1 is LNHDA and CDR2 SQIVND (reference sequence). CDR3 in amino acids: CASTRSGQGRISPLHF. In DNA form, the CDR3 reads TGTGCCAGTACCCGCTCCGGACAGGGCCGCATTTCACCCCTCCACTTT.

The chain links TRBV29-1 to TRBJ2-7, with D uncertain. V was clipped by 5 bases and J by 0 bases, with 5 bases between them. Germline values: CDR1 SQVTM, CDR2 ANQGSEA. This CDR3 is built from 11 residues. CDR3 DNA sequence: TGCAGCGTTACAGACTCCTACGAGCAGTACTTC. It is translated as CSVTDSYEQYF.

This chain joins TRBV19 and TRBJ2-2, with D possibly TRBD2 on 5 matching bases. The V end lost 2 bases, the J end lost 4 bases, and 11 bases lay between the germline ends. Germline V gene sequence: CDR1 LNHDA, CDR2 SQIVND (reference sequence). This CDR3 is 15 amino acids long. The CDR3 nucleotides read TGTGCCAGTAGTATACCAGCGGCGGGCACCGGGGAGCTGTTTTTT. Residues: CASSIPAAGTGELFF.

This rearrangement joins TRBV28 to TRBJ1-2; the D is unclear. Looked up from germline, CDR1 is MDHEN and CDR2 is SYDVKM. Trimming stripped 3 bases from V and 2 bases from J, with 10 bases between. The CDR3 spans 14 residues. Here the CDR3 reads CASSLYPRNYGYTF. For the CDR3, the DNA is TGTGCCAGCAGTTTGTATCCCAGGAACTATGGCTACACCTTC.

This sequence joins TRBV28 and TRBJ1-2, with D unclear. The V gene lost 1 base and the J gene lost 4 bases, with 10 bases spanning the gap. Per germline, CDR1 MDHEN and CDR2 SYDVKM. The CDR3 extends over 14 amino acids. This CDR3 is CASSLYPGSYGYTF. In DNA form, the CDR3 reads TGTGCCAGCAGTTTATACCCGGGGTCCTATGGCTACACCTTC.

The chain carries TRBV10-3 and TRBJ2-1; 10 nucleotides match TRBD2. Looked up from germline, CDR1 is ENHRY and CDR2 is SYGVKD. The CDR3 extends over 15 amino acids. Trimming at V came to 6 bases and at J to 4 bases, leaving 6 bases not matched to a gene. CDR3 amino acids: CAISALAGEYNEQFF. For the CDR3, the DNA is TGTGCCATCAGCGCTCTAGCGGGGGAGTACAATGAGCAGTTCTTC.

In DNA form, the CDR3 reads TGTGCCAGCAGCTTGGGTAACGGGGGGGCCCAAGAGACCCAGTACTTC. Translated, it gives CASSLGNGGAQETQYF. The chain has TRBV5-4 and TRBJ2-5; 8 nucleotides agree with TRBD2. This CDR3 region has 16 residues. Germline CDR1 reads SGHNT; CDR2 reads YYREEE (reference sequence). V shed 0 bases and J 1 base; nucleotides not matched to a gene: 5. The full variable domain, with the rest looked up from reference TRBV5-4 and TRBJ2-5, is ETGVTQSPTHLIKTRGQQVTLRCSSQSGHNTVSWYQQALGQGPQFIFQYYREEENGRGNFPPRFSGLQFPNYSSELNVNALELDDSALYLCASSLGNGGAQETQYFGPGTRLLVL.

This sequence joins TRBV28 and TRBJ1-5, with 8 bases fitting TRBD1. The junction had 3 bases not matched to a gene; V was cut back by 5 bases and J by 0 bases. CDR1 and CDR2 from the germline V gene are MDHEN and SYDVKM. There are 15 residues in the CDR3. The CDR3 loop is CASSMTGDSNQPQHF. The CDR3 DNA is TGTGCCAGCAGTATGACAGGGGATAGCAATCAGCCCCAGCATTTT.